Listed below are T cell receptor beta chains from one sample, sequenced in a study of T cell repertoires in cytomegalovirus infection. What these receptors recognize is not known. TCRdb redid the calling of the reads with MiXCR, one entry per CDR3 protein. The sample consists of 700,000 to 900,000 distinct CDR3 sequences, about 27% of them appearing once. Sequenced here: cultured CD8+ T cells from PBMCs, sampled from culture after CMV antigen stimulation. The receptors were sampled from a human donor in good health (CMV status not recorded). Some clones in this sample may be carry-over from other donors' samples. The CDR3 runs from the conserved cysteine through the conserved F or W. The D gene is left open where the match is weak. A row's size may be missing; if present it is once, few, many or a size class.

>TRBD2|TRBJ2-4|TRBV27|-
CASSLSMTSGNIQYF
TGTGCCAGCAGTTTATCGATGACTAGCGGAAACATTCAGTACTTC
>-|TRBJ2-3|TRBV4-1|many
CASSQASVGTQYF
TGCGCCAGCAGCCAAGCCTCAGTGGGTACGCAGTATTTT
>TRBD2|TRBJ2-5|TRBV10-3|many
CAISESVAGETQYF
TGTGCCATCAGTGAGTCGGTAGCGGGGGAGACCCAGTACTTC
>TRBD1|TRBJ2-1|TRBV7-9|-
CASSQWDRGDNEQFF
TGTGCCAGCAGCCAATGGGACAGGGGTGACAATGAGCAGTTCTTC
>-|TRBJ1-4|TRBV4-1|-
CASSQPSNEKLFF
TGCGCCAGCAGTCAGCCGAGTAATGAAAAACTGTTTTTT
>TRBD2|TRBJ2-1|TRBV4-2|-
CASSQEALAGGLDEQFF
TGTGCCAGCAGCCAAGAGGCCCTAGCGGGGGGGCTTGATGAGCAGTTCTTC
>-|TRBJ1-2|TRBV7-9|few
CASSSGTSLGYGYTF
TGTGCCAGCAGCTCTGGGACGTCGCTAGGCTATGGCTACACCTTC
>-|TRBJ1-1|TRBV19|-
CASITGQRGTEAFF
TGTGCCAGCATAACCGGACAAAGAGGAACTGAAGCTTTCTTT
>-|TRBJ2-5|TRBV19|few
CASSPRGPQETQYF
TGTGCCAGTAGTCCCCGGGGACCTCAAGAGACCCAGTACTTC
>-|TRBJ1-1|TRBV7-8|few
CASSLAAWGADTEAFF
TGTGCCAGCAGCTTGGCCGCGTGGGGCGCGGACACTGAAGCTTTCTTT
>-|TRBJ2-1|TRBV19|-
CASSSSASSYNEQFF
TGTGCCAGTTCCTCTAGCGCAAGCTCCTACAATGAGCAGTTCTTC
>-|TRBJ1-2|TRBV7-6|-
CASSLEPDHYGYTF
TGTGCCAGCAGCTTAGAGCCAGACCACTATGGCTACACCTTC
>-|TRBJ2-3|TRBV5-1|-
CASSWTVASTDTQYF
TGCGCCAGCAGCTGGACAGTTGCTTCCACAGATACGCAGTATTTT
>TRBD1|TRBJ1-4|TRBV28|few
CASSGTATLATNEKLFF
TGTGCCAGCAGCGGGACAGCCACACTGGCAACTAATGAAAAACTGTTTTTT
>-|TRBJ1-6|TRBV7-6|many
CASSLVENSPLHF
TGTGCCAGCAGCTTAGTGGAGAATTCACCCCTCCACTTT
>TRBD1|TRBJ1-1|TRBV27|-
CASEGGGEEAFF
TGTGCCAGCGAAGGAGGGGGCGAGGAAGCTTTCTTT
>-|TRBJ1-2|TRBV24-1|-
CATSDQKLGQGGPYGYTF
TGTGCCACCAGTGACCAAAAACTAGGCCAGGGTGGTCCCTATGGCTACACCTTC
>-|TRBJ2-5|TRBV7-7|-
CAGPNQETQYF
TGTGCCGGCCCCAACCAAGAGACCCAGTACTTC
>TRBD1|TRBJ2-6|TRBV27|-
CASSLTGYGANVLTF
TGTGCCAGCAGCCTGACAGGGTACGGGGCCAACGTCCTGACTTTC
>-|TRBJ2-1|TRBV7-6|many
CASSFKSGTTSYNEQFF
TGTGCCAGCAGCTTTAAATCCGGGACAACATCCTACAATGAGCAGTTCTTC
>-|TRBJ1-5|TRBV27|-
CASSGTGSPYLPQHF
TGTGCCAGCAGTGGTACGGGAAGCCCTTATCTACCCCAGCATTTT
>TRBD1|TRBJ1-1|TRBV19|-
CASSRSTGGVAEAFF
TGTGCCAGTAGTAGATCTACAGGGGGCGTCGCTGAAGCTTTCTTT
>-|TRBJ2-1|TRBV7-9|-
CASSPSSRGNNEQFF
TGTGCCAGCAGCCCGAGCTCCAGGGGCAACAATGAGCAGTTCTTC
>TRBD1|TRBJ1-2|TRBV19|-
CASSIGTGPASGYTF
TGTGCCAGTAGTATCGGGACAGGACCAGCGAGTGGCTACACCTTC
>TRBD1|TRBJ2-3|TRBV15|-
CATSRDLRTGWTDTQYF
TGTGCCACCAGCAGAGACCTGCGGACAGGCTGGACAGATACGCAGTATTTT
>TRBD1|TRBJ1-1|TRBV5-4|few
CASSYSLQGVSTEAFF
TGTGCCAGCAGCTATTCCCTACAGGGGGTAAGCACTGAAGCTTTCTTT
>-|TRBJ2-1|TRBV9|-
CASSEGDSYNEQFF
TGTGCCAGCAGCGAAGGAGACAGTTACAATGAGCAGTTCTTC
>-|TRBJ2-3|TRBV27|-
CASTKGQAQYF
TGTGCCAGCACCAAAGGACAAGCGCAGTATTTT
>-|TRBJ2-1|TRBV2|many
CASSEYETKGYEQFF
TGTGCCAGCAGTGAATACGAGACTAAGGGTTATGAGCAGTTCTTC
>-|TRBJ1-1|TRBV28|-
CASSYSDLNTEAFF
TGTGCCAGCAGTTATAGCGACCTGAACACTGAAGCTTTCTTT
>TRBD2|TRBJ2-2|TRBV6-2/TRBV6-3|few
CASSPPSGTETNTGELFF
TGTGCCAGCAGTCCCCCTAGCGGGACAGAGACGAACACCGGGGAGCTGTTTTTT
>TRBD1|TRBJ1-5|TRBV6-2/TRBV6-3|-
CASRIGQGAGQPQHF
TGTGCCAGCAGAATCGGACAGGGGGCGGGTCAGCCCCAGCATTTT
>TRBD1|TRBJ1-1|TRBV12-3/TRBV12-4|-
CASSKTDRENTEAFF
TGTGCCAGCAGTAAGACGGACAGGGAGAACACTGAAGCTTTCTTT
>-|TRBJ1-6|TRBV27|-
CASSPRRGPGSPLHF
TGTGCCAGCAGTCCTCGGAGAGGACCCGGGTCACCCCTCCACTTT
>TRBD1|TRBJ1-4|TRBV7-8|many
CASRRRGLTNEKLFF
TGTGCCAGCAGACGCAGGGGGCTGACTAATGAAAAACTGTTTTTT
>TRBD1|TRBJ2-7|TRBV12-3/TRBV12-4|few
CASSYTGTGDYEQYF
TGTGCCAGCAGTTATACCGGGACAGGCGACTACGAGCAGTACTTC
>-|TRBJ1-2|TRBV28|once
CASSLEGGATMSYTF
TGTGCCAGCAGTTTAGAGGGAGGGGCCACTATGTCCTACACCTTC
>-|TRBJ1-1|TRBV3-1|-
CASSQEAAMNTEAFF
TGTGCCAGCAGCCAAGAAGCAGCCATGAACACTGAAGCTTTCTTT
>TRBD1|TRBJ1-2|TRBV7-9|-
CASTPPGGGYTF
TGTGCCAGCACCCCCCCAGGGGGGGGCTACACCTTC
>TRBD1|TRBJ1-2|TRBV6-4|-
CASQPQTGGGYGYTF
TGTGCCAGCCAACCCCAGACAGGGGGCGGGTATGGCTACACCTTC
>-|TRBJ2-5|TRBV3-1|-
CASSQSEHYPETQYF
TGTGCCAGCAGCCAAAGTGAGCATTACCCAGAGACCCAGTACTTC
>-|TRBJ1-6|TRBV27|few
CASSLNTFSPLHF
TGTGCCAGCAGTTTAAATACTTTTTCACCCCTCCACTTT